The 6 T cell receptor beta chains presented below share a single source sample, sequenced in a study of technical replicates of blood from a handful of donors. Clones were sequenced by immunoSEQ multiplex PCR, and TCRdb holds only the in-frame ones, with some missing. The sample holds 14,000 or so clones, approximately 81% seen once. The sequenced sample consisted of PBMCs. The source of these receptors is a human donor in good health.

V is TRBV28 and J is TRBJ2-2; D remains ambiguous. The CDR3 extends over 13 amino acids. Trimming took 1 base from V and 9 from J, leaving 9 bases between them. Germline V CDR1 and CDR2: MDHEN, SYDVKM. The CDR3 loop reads CASSLSVGWELFF. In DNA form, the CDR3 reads TGTGCCAGCAGTTTATCTGTCGGGTGGGAGCTGTTTTTT. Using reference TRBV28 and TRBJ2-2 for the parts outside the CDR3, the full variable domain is DVKVTQSSRYLVKRTGEKVFLECVQDMDHENMFWYRQDPGLGLRLIYFSYDVKMKEKGDIPEGYSVSREKKERFSLILESASTNQTSMYLCASSLSVGWELFFGEGSRLTVL.

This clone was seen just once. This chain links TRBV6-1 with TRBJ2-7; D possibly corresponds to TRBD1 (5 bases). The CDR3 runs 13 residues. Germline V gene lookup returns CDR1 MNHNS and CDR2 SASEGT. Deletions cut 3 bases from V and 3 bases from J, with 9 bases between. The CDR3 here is CASSDNQGYEQYF. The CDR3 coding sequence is TGTGCCAGCAGTGATAACCAGGGCTACGAGCAGTACTTC.

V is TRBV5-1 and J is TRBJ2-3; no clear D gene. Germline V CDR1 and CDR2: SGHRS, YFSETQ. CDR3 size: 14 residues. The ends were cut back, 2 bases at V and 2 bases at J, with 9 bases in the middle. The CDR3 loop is CASSFTATTDTQYF. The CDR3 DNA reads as TGCGCCAGCAGCTTTACTGCAACCACAGATACGCAGTATTTT.

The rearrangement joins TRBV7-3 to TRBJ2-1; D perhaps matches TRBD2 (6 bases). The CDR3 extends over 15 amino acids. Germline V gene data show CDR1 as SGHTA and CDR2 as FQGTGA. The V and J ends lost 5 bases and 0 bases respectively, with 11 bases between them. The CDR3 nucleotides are TGTGCCAGCAGCCGGGACTCGAGCTCCTACAATGAGCAGTTCTTC. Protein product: CASSRDSSSYNEQFF. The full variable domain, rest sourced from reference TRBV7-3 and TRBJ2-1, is GAGVSQTPSNKVTEKGKYVELRCDPISGHTALYWYRQSLGQGPEFLIYFQGTGAADDSGLPNDRFFAVRPEGSVSTLKIQRTERGDSAVYLCASSRDSSSYNEQFFGPGTRLTVL.

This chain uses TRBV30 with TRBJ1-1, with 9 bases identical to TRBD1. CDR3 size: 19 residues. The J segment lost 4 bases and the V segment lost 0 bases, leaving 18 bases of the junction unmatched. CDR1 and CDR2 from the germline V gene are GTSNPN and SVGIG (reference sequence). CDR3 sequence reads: CAWSVFLGTGSDEGTEAFF. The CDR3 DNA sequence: TGTGCCTGGAGTGTATTTCTGGGGACAGGGTCTGACGAGGGCACTGAAGCTTTCTTT.

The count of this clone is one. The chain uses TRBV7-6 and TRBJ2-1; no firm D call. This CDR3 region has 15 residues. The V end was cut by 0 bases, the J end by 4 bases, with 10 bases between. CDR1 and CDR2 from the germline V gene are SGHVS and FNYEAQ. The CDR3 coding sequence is TGTGCCAGCAGCTTAGCGCAACAGCCTTACAATGAGCAGTTCTTC. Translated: CASSLAQQPYNEQFF.